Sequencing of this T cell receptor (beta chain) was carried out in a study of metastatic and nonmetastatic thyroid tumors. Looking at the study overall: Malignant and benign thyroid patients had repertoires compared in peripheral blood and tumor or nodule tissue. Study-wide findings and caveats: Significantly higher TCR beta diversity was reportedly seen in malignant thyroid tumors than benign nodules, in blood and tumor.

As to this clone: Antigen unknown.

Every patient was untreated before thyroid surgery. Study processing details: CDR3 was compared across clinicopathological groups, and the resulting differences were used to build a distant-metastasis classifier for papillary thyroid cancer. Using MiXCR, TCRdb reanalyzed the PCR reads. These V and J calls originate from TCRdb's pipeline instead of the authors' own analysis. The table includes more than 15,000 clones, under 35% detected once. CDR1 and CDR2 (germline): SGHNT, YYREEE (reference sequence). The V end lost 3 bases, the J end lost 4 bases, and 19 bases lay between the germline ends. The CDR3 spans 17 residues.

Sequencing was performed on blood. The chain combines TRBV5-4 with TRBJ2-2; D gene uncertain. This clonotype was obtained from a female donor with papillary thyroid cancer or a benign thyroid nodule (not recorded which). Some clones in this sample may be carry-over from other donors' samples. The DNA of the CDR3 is TGTGCCAGCAGCTCCCGTGCTGGGGAAGGGCGCACCGGGGAGCTGTTTTTT. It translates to CASSSRAGEGRTGELFF. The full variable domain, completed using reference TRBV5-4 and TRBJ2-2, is ETGVTQSPTHLIKTRGQQVTLRCSSQSGHNTVSWYQQALGQGPQFIFQYYREEENGRGNFPPRFSGLQFPNYSSELNVNALELDDSALYLCASSSRAGEGRTGELFFGEGSRLTVL.